This T cell receptor (beta chain) derives from a study of cytomegalovirus exposure and HLA in healthy donors. Study as a whole: Sequencing of some 190 million T cells in an earlier analysis found 100 million or so unique TCR beta sequences. General observations from the study: When analyzed later, a missense DCLRE1C variant was found to be linked to TCR beta V- and J-gene trimming. Researchers counted 150 to 200 TCR beta chains as cytomegalovirus-associated.

The PCR was carried out with 60 Vbeta primers and 13 Jbeta primers. In the original processing: Later analysis identified 88 million or so unique TCR beta chains, 10 million to 12 million shared. Clones were read by immunoSEQ multiplex PCR, and TCRdb kept only the in-frame ones, dropping some. That table is the source of V, J and clone size, and D and trimming were worked out from the DNA. This table holds over 65,000 clones, roughly four fifths found once. About this clone itself: Its target is unknown.

This sequence originates from a woman aged 25 to 45 in good health and CMV-seropositive. Sequenced input: PBMCs.

The CDR3 region has the DNA TGTGCCAGCTCCCTCTTCCAGGGGGGCTCTGGGGCCAACGTCCTGACTTTC. As protein: CASSLFQGGSGANVLTF. The genes are TRBV18 and TRBJ2-6, with D perhaps matching TRBD1 (7 bases). Per the germline V gene, CDR1 is KGHSH and CDR2 is LQKENI. V was cut by 6 bases and J by 0 bases, with 15 bases left in between. This CDR3 has 17 residues.